This T cell receptor beta chain was identified during a study of siplizumab effects on memory and regulatory T cells. Study results and caveats: A significant reduction in alloreactive sequences traceable to unstimulated CD4+ memory cells was produced by siplizumab. Treg-derived clones made up an average of roughly 66% of mappable alloreactive CD4+ clones with siplizumab and 26.9% in controls. The suppressive capacity of proliferating Tregs from siplizumab cultures remained unconfirmed.

About this clone itself: Antigen: not known.

The length of the CDR3 is 13 residues. Germline values: CDR1 SGHVS, CDR2 FNYEAQ. The junction had 2 bases not matched to a gene; V was cut back by 4 bases and J by 3 bases. Some 92,000 TCR templates were assayed per sample. This table comes from immunoSEQ multiplex PCR, and its TCRdb copy is limited to in-frame clones, with some not included. Of roughly 100,000 clones in the sample, over 90% were seen once. Sequencing used Tregs sorted from blood. V and J are TRBV7-6 and TRBJ1-1; TRBD1 matches at 7 bases. The receptor's source is a human donor in good health. Here the CDR3 reads CASSSDRDTEAFF. CDR3 in DNA: TGTGCCAGCAGCTCCGACAGGGACACTGAAGCTTTCTTT.